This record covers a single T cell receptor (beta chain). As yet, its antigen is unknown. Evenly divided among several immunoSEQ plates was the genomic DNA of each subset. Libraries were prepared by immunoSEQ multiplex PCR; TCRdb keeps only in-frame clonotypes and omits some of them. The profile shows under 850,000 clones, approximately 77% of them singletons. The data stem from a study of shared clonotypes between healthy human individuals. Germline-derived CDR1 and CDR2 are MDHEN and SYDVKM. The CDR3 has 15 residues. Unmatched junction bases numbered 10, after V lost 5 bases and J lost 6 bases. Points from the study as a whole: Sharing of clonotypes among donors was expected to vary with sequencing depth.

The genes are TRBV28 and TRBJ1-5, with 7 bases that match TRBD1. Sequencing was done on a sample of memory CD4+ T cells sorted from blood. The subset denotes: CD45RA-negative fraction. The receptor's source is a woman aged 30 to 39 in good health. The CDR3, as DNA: TGTGCCAGCAGTGGCTTCGACAGGGTCGGTCAGCCCCAGCATTTT. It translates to CASSGFDRVGQPQHF.